This TCR beta chain was recorded in a study of T cell responses to AZD1222 COVID-19 vaccine. Germline loops: CDR1 KGHSH, CDR2 LQKENI. The CDR3 length is 15 residues. The ends were cut back, 2 bases at V and 3 bases at J, with 13 bases in the middle. This clone showed up just a few times. As yet, its antigen is unknown. Study results and caveats: Spike-specific TCR breadth and depth grew following two AZD1222 doses. The sample set comprised mostly white British donors with more females, and clonal diversity was possibly underestimated.

TCRdb's table, derived via immunoSEQ multiplex PCR, lists solely in-frame clones and lacks some. The sample records approximately 72,000 clones, nearly 90% being singletons. The receptor comes from an adult who received the AZD1222 COVID-19 vaccine. Specimen: peripheral blood, collected 28 days after the second AZD1222 dose. This rearrangement joins TRBV18 to TRBJ1-1, with TRBD1 as a possible D gene (5 bases). CDR3 sequence: CASSPVQLGDTEAFF. Here the CDR3 DNA reads TGTGCCAGCTCACCAGTCCAGTTAGGGGACACTGAAGCTTTCTTT.